Following are 8 T cell receptor beta chains from one sample sequenced in a study of monozygotic twins with inflammatory bowel disease. From its re-call of the 5' RACE reads, TCRdb lists each CDR3 protein once, without DNA. The sample holds about 110,000 distinct CDR3 sequences. Sample: blood. These receptors all come from a human donor with ulcerative colitis or Crohn's disease, or a healthy co-twin of an affected twin (not recorded which).

The chain combines TRBV28 with TRBJ1-1. Germline CDR1 MDHEN, CDR2 SYDVKM. The CDR3 contains 14 residues. CDR3: CASSLVPRDTEAFF.

The rearrangement links TRBV7-8 to TRBJ2-7; the TRBD1 assignment by TCRdb is unverifiable without DNA. CDR1 is SGHVS and CDR2 is FQNEAQ in the germline V gene. The CDR3 loop spans 13 amino acids. The CDR3 is CASSFGETGEQYF.

The chain couples TRBV28 to TRBJ2-7. Germline lookup yields CDR1 MDHEN and CDR2 SYDVKM. This CDR3 has 13 residues. The CDR3 loop is CASSFGRSYEQYF.

The V and J genes are TRBV7-3 and TRBJ2-1; absent DNA, TCRdb's TRBD2 call cannot be checked. Germline CDR1 and CDR2: SGHTA and FQGTGA. The CDR3 length is 14 residues. The CDR3 spells CASSLSSGGYEQFF.

The chain has TRBV20-1 and TRBJ1-4. This CDR3 has 14 amino acids. CDR1 is DFQATT, CDR2 SNEGSKA, per germline (reference sequence). CDR3 loop: CSAREGTTNEKLFF.

This chain links TRBV25-1 with TRBJ2-7; checking the TCRdb D call of TRBD2 is not possible without DNA. This CDR3 is built from 15 residues. CDR1 is MGHDK, CDR2 SYGVNS, per germline. CDR3: CASSGALAGTYEQYF.

This chain joins TRBV28 and TRBJ2-7; the D gene TCRdb calls, TRBD1, cannot be checked with no DNA. The germline CDR1 and CDR2 sequences are MDHEN and SYDVKM. This CDR3 comprises 15 residues. CDR3 amino acids: CASSTPGTVSYEQYF.

The chain joins TRBV27 to TRBJ1-1; TCRdb returns TRBD1, unconfirmable since there is no DNA. This CDR3 has 15 residues. Germline V gene lookup returns CDR1 MNHEY and CDR2 SMNVEV (reference sequence). The CDR3 region is CASSPRTGRNTEAFF.